These 11 T cell receptor beta chains came from one sample sequenced in a study of blood T cell repertoires in COVID-19 (dated by TCRdb to about 2020). Receptor libraries were prepared by the immunoSEQ multiplex PCR assay. Imported from immuneACCESS, the table was reduced by TCRdb to in-frame sequences with V and J called. These copies leave out some clones; in studies compared against another copy, an unresolved V gene accounts for under half, and the cause of the remainder is not known. The sample table shows around 250,000 clones, and about four fifths are seen once. The biggest ten clones account for about 1.5% of the sample. Specimen: peripheral blood. These receptors came from a woman in her thirties or forties who had recovered from COVID-19.

The chain couples TRBV7-2 to TRBJ1-2, with TRBD1 matching over 7 bases. The V gene's germline CDR1 is SGHTA and CDR2 FQGNSA. The CDR3 length is 16 residues. The V segment lost 5 bases and the J segment 2 bases; nucleotides outside the gene matches: 11. The CDR3 bases are TGTGCCAGCAGCCCCGGGACAGTTTCGAGGAACTATGGCTACACCTTC. Translated, it gives CASSPGTVSRNYGYTF. The full variable domain, with the rest looked up from reference TRBV7-2 and TRBJ1-2, is GAGVSQSPSNKVTEKGKDVELRCDPISGHTALYWYRQSLGQGLEFLIYFQGNSAPDKSGLPSDRFSAERTGGSVSTLTIQRTQQEDSAVYLCASSPGTVSRNYGYTFGSGTRLTVV.

V gene TRBV7-2 combines with J gene TRBJ2-7; the match to TRBD1 covers 10 bases. This CDR3 has 15 amino acids. V gave up 5 bases and J gave up 5 bases; unmatched junction bases: 9. Per the germline V gene, CDR1 is SGHTA and CDR2 is FQGNSA. The CDR3 protein is CASSLPGQGNHEQYF. As DNA, the CDR3 is TGTGCCAGCAGCCTTCCGGGACAGGGGAACCACGAGCAGTACTTC.

The chain is built from TRBV10-3 and TRBJ2-6, with 9 positions matching TRBD1. The length of the CDR3 is 19 residues. Per the germline V gene, CDR1 is ENHRY and CDR2 is SYGVKD. Trimming removed 3 bases from V and 0 bases from J; junction bases left unmatched: 9. CDR3 in DNA: TGTGCCATCAGTGACACCTTCGGGACAGGGTTCTCTGGGGCCAACGTCCTGACTTTC. The encoded protein is CAISDTFGTGFSGANVLTF.

The V gene is TRBV28, the J gene TRBJ2-2; 7 nucleotides match TRBD2. This CDR3 spans 16 amino acids. Germline loops: CDR1 MDHEN, CDR2 SYDVKM. With V trimmed by 3 bases and J by 2 bases, 6 bases remained unmatched. The CDR3 sequence: CASSFQTSANTGELFF. The CDR3 region has the DNA TGTGCCAGCAGTTTTCAAACTAGCGCCAACACCGGGGAGCTGTTTTTT.

The rearrangement links TRBV7-9 to TRBJ2-5, with D perhaps matching TRBD1 (6 bases). The germline gives CDR1 SEHNR, CDR2 FQNEAQ (reference sequence). Deletions cut 2 bases from V and 3 bases from J, with 13 bases between. The CDR3 runs 15 residues. Written as DNA, the CDR3 is TGTGCCAGCAGCTTACGCAGGGGTAGCGAAGAGACCCAGTACTTC. This encodes CASSLRRGSEETQYF.

This clone was detected once. CDR3 in amino acids: CASSSRTGGAREQYF. CDR3 coding DNA: TGTGCCAGCAGCTCGCGGACAGGGGGGGCGAGAGAGCAGTACTTC. The V gene is TRBV11-3, the J gene TRBJ2-7; 10 bases match TRBD1. CDR3 size: 15 residues. CDR1 and CDR2 from the germline V gene are SGHNT and YENEEA. The V and J ends lost 4 bases and 7 bases, in that order; junction bases with no gene match: 10.

This chain uses TRBV30 with TRBJ1-1; D call uncertain. CDR3 length: 14 residues. Between the trimmed V and J ends, which lost 0 bases and 1 base, there was a span of 9 bases. In germline, CDR1 is GTSNPN, CDR2 SVGIG (reference sequence). The CDR3 region is CAWSVGQTNTEAFF. CDR3 bases: TGTGCCTGGAGTGTTGGGCAGACGAACACTGAAGCTTTCTTT.

The gene calls are TRBV7-9 and TRBJ1-4; TRBD1 agrees at 9 bases. Germline V gene sequence: CDR1 SEHNR, CDR2 FQNEAQ (reference sequence). This CDR3 is 15 amino acids long. Trimming removed 4 bases from V and 4 bases from J; junction bases left unmatched: 4. Written as DNA, the CDR3 is TGTGCCAGCAGCTACCTGGGACAGGGTAATGAAAAACTGTTTTTT. Amino acids: CASSYLGQGNEKLFF.

The chain has TRBV4-1 and TRBJ1-2; D might be TRBD1 (5 bases). The germline gives CDR1 MGHRA, CDR2 YSYEKL. CDR3 size: 15 residues. Deletions cut 0 bases from V and 4 bases from J, with 12 bases between. CDR3 DNA sequence: TGCGCCAGCAGCCAAGATCCAGGGAATCGCTATGGCTACACCTTC. Encoded protein: CASSQDPGNRYGYTF.

The gene calls are TRBV20-1 and TRBJ2-3; possibly TRBD2 for D (7 bases). The germline V gene encodes CDR1 DFQATT and CDR2 SNEGSKA (reference sequence). Trimming pared 8 bases from V and 6 bases from J, leaving 12 bases between. The CDR3 spans 11 residues. The CDR3 bases are TGCAGTTGGGGGGGCCGGGATACGCAGTATTTT. It translates to CSWGGRDTQYF.

V and J are TRBV5-4 and TRBJ2-7; 10 bases are shared with TRBD1. The CDR3 has 15 residues. The J segment lost 7 bases and the V segment lost 3 bases, leaving 10 bases of the junction unmatched. CDR1 and CDR2 from the germline V gene are SGHNT and YYREEE (reference sequence). The CDR3 is CASSSGQGVSWEQYF. The CDR3 nucleotides are TGTGCCAGCAGCTCAGGACAGGGGGTTTCGTGGGAGCAGTACTTC.